These 7 T cell receptor beta chains were all obtained from the same sample, sequenced in a study of blood T cell repertoires in COVID-19. Data came from immunoSEQ multiplex PCR; TCRdb stores just in-frame clones and leaves some out. The sample has 60,000 to 75,000 clones, around 86% seen once. Sequencing was done on a sample of peripheral blood. The receptors shown here come from a woman aged 55-69 years with acute or convalescent COVID-19.

The chain has TRBV3-1 (or the pseudogene TRBV3-2) and TRBJ2-5; D is ambiguous. Germline V gene sequence: CDR1 LGHDT, CDR2 YNNKEL (reference sequence). V gave up 8 bases and J gave up 2 bases, with 18 bases separating them. This CDR3 comprises 15 residues. CDR3: CASAFLGRQQETQYF. The CDR3 DNA reads TGTGCCAGCGCTTTCCTTGGGCGCCAGCAAGAGACCCAGTACTTC.

The V call is TRBV7-2, the J call TRBJ2-1; 7 positions match TRBD2. CDR3 length equals 15 residues. With V trimmed by 5 bases and J by 7 bases, 11 bases remained unmatched. The germline CDR1 and CDR2 sequences are SGHTA and FQGNSA. The CDR3 loop is CASSVGSGGNNEQFF. In nucleotides, the CDR3 is TGTGCCAGCAGCGTGGGTTCGGGGGGAAATAATGAGCAGTTCTTC.

The chain is built from TRBV19 and TRBJ1-5; a weak D match, TRBD1 (6 bases). The CDR3 spans 17 residues. V was clipped by 4 bases and J by 2 bases, with 18 bases between them. Germline CDR1 reads LNHDA; CDR2 reads SQIVND (reference sequence). The CDR3 spells CASSTQGKRIGNQPQHF. The CDR3 coding sequence is TGTGCCAGTAGTACACAGGGTAAGAGAATTGGCAATCAGCCCCAGCATTTT.

The rearrangement uses TRBV7-2 and TRBJ2-7; weak D call: TRBD1 (6 bases). Germline CDR1 SGHTA, CDR2 FQGNSA. The V end was cut by 5 bases, the J end by 1 base, with 15 bases between. The length of the CDR3 is 15 residues. CDR3 protein: CASSQGQGRSYEQYF. CDR3 coding DNA: TGTGCCAGCAGCCAAGGGCAGGGGCGATCCTACGAGCAGTACTTC.

This rearrangement joins TRBV4-1 to TRBJ2-3; no clear D. The CDR3 has 14 amino acids. The germline V gene encodes CDR1 MGHRA and CDR2 YSYEKL. The ends were cut back, 0 bases at V and 4 bases at J, with 8 bases in the middle. The CDR3 region has the DNA TGCGCCAGCAGCCAAGAGAACCAGGCAGATACGCAGTATTTT. Its protein is CASSQENQADTQYF.

This chain joins TRBV19 and TRBJ2-2; TRBD1 aligns across 8 bases. The V gene end was trimmed by 6 bases and the J gene end by 1 base; junction bases not matched to a gene: 4. The CDR3 runs to 15 residues. Per germline, CDR1 LNHDA and CDR2 SQIVND (reference sequence). This CDR3 reads CASSPGQGNTGELFF. CDR3 DNA: TGTGCCAGTAGCCCTGGACAGGGGAACACCGGGGAGCTGTTTTTT.

This clone was detected only a few times. The genes are TRBV2 and TRBJ2-6; possible D gene TRBD2, 6 bases. Germline CDR1 is SNHLY and CDR2 is FYNNEI. V was trimmed by 0 bases and J by 0 bases, leaving 6 bases between them. The CDR3 consists of 16 residues. CDR3 sequence: CASSEAGGSGANVLTF. For the CDR3, the DNA is TGTGCCAGCAGTGAAGCGGGGGGCTCTGGGGCCAACGTCCTGACTTTC.